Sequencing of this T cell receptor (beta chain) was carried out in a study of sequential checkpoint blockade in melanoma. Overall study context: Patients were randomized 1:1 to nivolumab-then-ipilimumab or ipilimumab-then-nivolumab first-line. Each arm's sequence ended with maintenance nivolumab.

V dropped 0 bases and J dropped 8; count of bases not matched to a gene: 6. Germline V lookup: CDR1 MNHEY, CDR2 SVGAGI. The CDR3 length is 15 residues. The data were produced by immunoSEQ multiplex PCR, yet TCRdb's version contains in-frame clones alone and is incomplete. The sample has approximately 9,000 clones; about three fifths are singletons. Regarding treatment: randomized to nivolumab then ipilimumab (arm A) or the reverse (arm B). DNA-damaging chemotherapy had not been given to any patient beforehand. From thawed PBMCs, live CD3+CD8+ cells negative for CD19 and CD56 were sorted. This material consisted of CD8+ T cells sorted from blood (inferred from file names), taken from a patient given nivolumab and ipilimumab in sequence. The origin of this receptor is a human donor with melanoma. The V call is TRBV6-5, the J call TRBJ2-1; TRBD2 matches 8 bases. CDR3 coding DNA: TGTGCCAGCAGTTACTCCCGGGTAGCGGGATATGAGCAGTTCTTC. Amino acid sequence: CASSYSRVAGYEQFF.